The 4 T cell receptor beta chains in this list originate from one sample, sequenced in a study of T cell changes during pregnancy in multiple sclerosis. Using immunoSEQ multiplex PCR, the repertoire was profiled, and TCRdb retains in-frame clones only, with some absent. The sample lists about 50,000 clones, about 89% occurring once. This specimen consisted of CD8+ T cells from peripheral blood mononuclear cells, obtained after pregnancy. These receptors all come from a female donor with multiple sclerosis, enrolled in a pregnancy study.

The rearrangement joins TRBV18 to TRBJ1-2; D is possibly TRBD1 (5 bases). Trimming stripped 5 bases from V and 8 bases from J, with 18 bases between. The germline V gene encodes CDR1 KGHSH and CDR2 LQKENI. CDR3 length equals 14 residues. The CDR3 loop reads CASSSLRTKWGYTF. In DNA, the CDR3 is TGTGCCAGCTCATCACTACGGACAAAATGGGGCTACACCTTC.

The chain carries TRBV4-1 and TRBJ2-7; 9 nucleotides line up with TRBD1. V was clipped by 0 bases and J by 2 bases; unmatched bases: 2. Germline values: CDR1 MGHRA, CDR2 YSYEKL. There are 15 residues in the CDR3. In DNA form, the CDR3 reads TGCGCCAGCAGCCAAGACTGGGACAGGGCCTACGAGCAGTACTTC. Amino acid sequence: CASSQDWDRAYEQYF.

The chain combines TRBV7-6 with TRBJ2-2; the match to TRBD2 covers 7 bases. CDR3 length: 16 amino acids. Germline loops: CDR1 SGHVS, CDR2 FNYEAQ. V lost 1 base and J lost 6; bases outside the gene matches: 8. This CDR3 is CASSLGTSGEAGELFF. CDR3 in DNA: TGTGCCAGCAGCTTAGGTACCAGCGGGGAGGCCGGGGAGCTGTTTTTT.

This clone was detected once. This chain's CDR3 is CASSSDGYTF. The CDR3 nucleotides are TGTGCCAGCAGTTCGGATGGCTACACCTTC. J is TRBJ1-2 and V is TRBV2; no clear D gene. Germline V gene lookup returns CDR1 SNHLY and CDR2 FYNNEI. The CDR3 has 10 amino acids. V lost 5 bases, J lost 6 bases, and 4 bases lay in between.